These 18 T cell receptor beta chains were sequenced from one sample in a study of control samples from healthy donors and cancer patients. Produced via immunoSEQ multiplex PCR; TCRdb's table is partial and in-frame only. The data hold about 38,000 clones, with 83% observed a single time. Material: PBMCs. These receptors all come from a woman aged 55-69 years with lung cancer.

This chain uses TRBV15 with TRBJ2-7; the match to TRBD2 covers 7 bases. This CDR3 has 14 amino acids. The germline CDR1 and CDR2 sequences are LNHNV and YYDKDF (reference sequence). The trim removed 3 bases at V and 2 bases at J, leaving 4 bases unmatched. The CDR3 DNA sequence: TGTGCCACCAGCAGCCCTAGCGGAACCTACGAGCAGTACTTC. Protein: CATSSPSGTYEQYF.

The chain carries TRBV18 and TRBJ2-3; D is unclear. The V end was cut by 2 bases, the J end by 3 bases, with 6 bases between. CDR1 and CDR2 from the germline V gene are KGHSH and LQKENI. CDR3 length: 13 amino acids. The CDR3 loop reads CASSPGETDTQYF. CDR3 bases: TGTGCCAGCTCACCAGGTGAAACAGATACGCAGTATTTT.

CDR3 in DNA: TGTGCCAGCAGCTTAACGGGACCCACGACAACTGGAAACACCATATATTTT. Protein sequence: CASSLTGPTTTGNTIYF. The chain joins TRBV5-8 to TRBJ1-3; TRBD1 might be the D (5 bases). Germline V gene lookup returns CDR1 SGHTS and CDR2 YDEGEE. The CDR3 spans 17 residues. V was shortened by 2 bases and J by 2 bases, with 17 bases between the two germline ends.

The V and J genes are TRBV2 and TRBJ2-3; D gene ambiguous. The CDR3 is made up of 12 amino acids. Germline CDR1 and CDR2: SNHLY and FYNNEI. Trimming took off 3 bases at V and 3 bases at J, with 4 bases between the two ends. The CDR3 bases are TGTGCCAGCAGTGAGTCGACAGATACGCAGTATTTT. Its translation is CASSESTDTQYF.

The V and J genes are TRBV3-1 (or the pseudogene TRBV3-2) and TRBJ2-1; weak D call: TRBD1 (6 bases). The ends were cut back, 5 bases at V and 5 bases at J, with 13 bases in the middle. CDR3 length: 14 residues. Per germline, CDR1 LGHDT and CDR2 YNNKEL (reference sequence). The CDR3 sequence: CASSGTLLDNEQFF. The DNA of the CDR3 is TGTGCCAGCAGCGGGACACTCCTTGACAATGAGCAGTTCTTC.

The chain has TRBV4-3 and TRBJ1-4; D is ambiguous. In germline, CDR1 is LGHNA, CDR2 YSLEER. V shed 1 base and J shed 6 bases, with 12 bases lying between them. This CDR3 is 15 amino acids long. The CDR3 spells CASSQVLKGDEKLFF. The CDR3 DNA reads TGCGCCAGCAGCCAAGTTTTAAAGGGTGATGAAAAACTGTTTTTT.

CDR3 bases: TGTGCCAGCAGCTCCCATCCTACAGGACAAGAGACCCAGTACTTC. The encoded protein is CASSSHPTGQETQYF. The chain combines TRBV7-9 with TRBJ2-5; weak D call: TRBD1 (5 bases). The length of the CDR3 is 15 residues. Between the trimmed V and J ends, which lost 4 bases and 2 bases, there was a span of 14 bases. CDR1 SEHNR and CDR2 FQNEAQ come from the germline V gene (reference sequence).

This clone was observed once. The chain uses TRBV7-2 and TRBJ2-5; the match to TRBD1 covers 7 bases. V lost 5 bases to trimming and J lost 2 bases; unmatched junction nucleotides: 5. Germline CDR1 and CDR2: SGHTA and FQGNSA. This CDR3 comprises 14 residues. As DNA, the CDR3 is TGTGCCAGCAGCACGACAGGGATTCAAGAGACCCAGTACTTC. Protein sequence: CASSTTGIQETQYF. Full variable domain (remainder filled in from reference TRBV7-2 and TRBJ2-5): GAGVSQSPSNKVTEKGKDVELRCDPISGHTALYWYRQSLGQGLEFLIYFQGNSAPDKSGLPSDRFSAERTGGSVSTLTIQRTQQEDSAVYLCASSTTGIQETQYFGPGTRLLVL.

V gene TRBV24-1 combines with J gene TRBJ2-5; D remains unclear. Germline CDR1 is KGHDR and CDR2 is SFDVKD. V lost 7 bases to trimming and J lost 2 bases, with 13 bases between them. This CDR3 is built from 14 residues. CDR3 protein: CATRLDGVQETQYF. CDR3 DNA sequence: TGTGCCACCAGGTTAGACGGAGTTCAAGAGACCCAGTACTTC.

The CDR3 DNA follows: TGTGCCAGCAGTTTGGGGGGGTACTCACCCCTCCACTTT. As protein: CASSLGGYSPLHF. The rearrangement links TRBV6-4 to TRBJ1-6, with D perhaps matching TRBD1 (5 bases). In germline, CDR1 is MRHNA, CDR2 SNTAGT. The ends were cut back, 5 bases at V and 10 bases at J, with 12 bases in the middle. The CDR3 sequence is 13 residues long.

This clone has only a few counts. This chain uses TRBV6-6 with TRBJ2-7, with 9 nucleotides matching TRBD1. The CDR3 length is 16 residues. Germline CDR1 and CDR2: MNHNY and SVGAGI (reference sequence). J was trimmed by 0 bases and V by 5 bases; bases with no gene match: 8. CDR3 sequence reads: CASSQSGTGSSYEQYF. The CDR3, as DNA: TGTGCCAGCAGTCAATCCGGGACAGGGAGCTCCTACGAGCAGTACTTC.

This sequence joins TRBV12-5 and TRBJ1-3, with D possibly being TRBD1 (5 bases). In germline, CDR1 is LGHNT, CDR2 FRNRAP. The CDR3 has 15 amino acids. V lost 3 bases to trimming and J lost 3 bases, with 12 bases between them. The CDR3 bases are TGTGCTAGTGGTTTCCTAGGGACCGATGGAAACACCATATATTTT. Residues: CASGFLGTDGNTIYF.

The chain has TRBV20-1 and TRBJ2-7, with D tentatively TRBD2 (5 bases). This CDR3 contains 14 residues. Trimming removed 3 bases at V and 4 bases at J, with 16 bases between. Germline V CDR1 and CDR2: DFQATT, SNEGSKA (reference sequence). Here the CDR3 reads CSASSGVLVYEQYF. As DNA, the CDR3 is TGCAGTGCTAGTTCCGGGGTTCTGGTATACGAGCAGTACTTC.

As concerns this clone: Other nucleotide sequences in the sample specify the same CDR3. The chain joins TRBV5-1 to TRBJ2-5; 9 positions match TRBD1. Trimming at V came to 4 bases and at J to 2 bases, leaving 3 bases not matched to a gene. The CDR3 is 14 residues long. Germline CDR1 is SGHRS and CDR2 is YFSETQ. The DNA for the CDR3 is TGCGCCAGCAGCGGAGGACAGGGGCAAGAGACCCAGTACTTC. As protein: CASSGGQGQETQYF.

This clone appeared once. The chain carries TRBV5-1 and TRBJ2-7; D unresolved. The germline V and J ends were trimmed by 5 bases and 0 bases, with 9 bases remaining between them. Germline CDR1 SGHRS, CDR2 YFSETQ. CDR3 length: 13 amino acids. The CDR3, as DNA: TGCGCCAGCAGAACTTCAAGCTCCTACGAGCAGTACTTC. Translating it yields CASRTSSSYEQYF.

This chain connects TRBV12-3 or TRBV12-4 to TRBJ1-3; D gene uncertain. Trimming left V 1 base short and J 3 bases short, with 1 base between. This CDR3 spans 12 amino acids. The CDR3 sequence is CASSLGGNTIYF. Written as DNA, the CDR3 is TGTGCCAGCAGTTTAGGTGGAAACACCATATATTTT.

This clone has just one count. The chain carries TRBV4-3 and TRBJ1-4; D not resolved. Germline-derived CDR1 and CDR2 are LGHNA and YSLEER. This CDR3 contains 15 residues. V shed 0 bases and J shed 2 bases, with 7 bases lying between them. CDR3 protein: CASSQDFGTNEKLFF. The DNA of the CDR3 is TGCGCCAGCAGCCAAGACTTTGGGACTAATGAAAAACTGTTTTTT.

V usage is TRBV19 and J usage is TRBJ2-3; 8 nucleotides match TRBD2. This CDR3 contains 16 residues. Germline V gene lookup returns CDR1 LNHDA and CDR2 SQIVND (reference sequence). V was clipped by 6 bases and J by 6 bases; unmatched bases: 14. The CDR3 DNA reads TGTGCCAGTAGCCCTTCCGGGACTAGTAATTTCGATACGCAGTATTTT. It specifies CASSPSGTSNFDTQYF.